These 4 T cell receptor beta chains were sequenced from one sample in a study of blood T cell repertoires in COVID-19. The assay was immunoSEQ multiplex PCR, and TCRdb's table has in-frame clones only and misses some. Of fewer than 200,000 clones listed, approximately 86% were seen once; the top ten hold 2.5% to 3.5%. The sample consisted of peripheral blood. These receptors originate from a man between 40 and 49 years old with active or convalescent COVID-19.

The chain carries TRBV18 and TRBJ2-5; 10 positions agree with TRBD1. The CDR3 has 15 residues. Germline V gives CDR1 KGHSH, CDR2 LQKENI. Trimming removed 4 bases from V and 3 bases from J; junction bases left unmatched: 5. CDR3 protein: CASSQGQGREETQYF. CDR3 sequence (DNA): TGTGCCAGCTCACAGGGACAGGGGCGAGAAGAGACCCAGTACTTC.

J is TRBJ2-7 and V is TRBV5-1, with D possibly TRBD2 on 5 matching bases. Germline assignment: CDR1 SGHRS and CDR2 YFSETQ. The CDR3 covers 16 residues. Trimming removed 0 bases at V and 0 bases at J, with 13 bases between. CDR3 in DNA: TGCGCCAGCAGCTTGGAATCCCAGCGGAGCTCCTACGAGCAGTACTTC. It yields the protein CASSLESQRSSYEQYF.

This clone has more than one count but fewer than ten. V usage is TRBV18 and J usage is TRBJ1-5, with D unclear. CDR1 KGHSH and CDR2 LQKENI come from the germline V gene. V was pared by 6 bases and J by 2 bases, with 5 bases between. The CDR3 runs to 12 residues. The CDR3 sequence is CASSRGNQPQHF. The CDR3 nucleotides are TGTGCCAGCTCCCGCGGCAATCAGCCCCAGCATTTT.

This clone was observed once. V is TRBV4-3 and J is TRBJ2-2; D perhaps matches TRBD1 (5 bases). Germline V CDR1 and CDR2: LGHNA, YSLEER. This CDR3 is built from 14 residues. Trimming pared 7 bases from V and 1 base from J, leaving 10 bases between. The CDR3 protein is CASNWTMNTGELFF. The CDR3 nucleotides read TGCGCCAGCAACTGGACAATGAACACCGGGGAGCTGTTTTTT.